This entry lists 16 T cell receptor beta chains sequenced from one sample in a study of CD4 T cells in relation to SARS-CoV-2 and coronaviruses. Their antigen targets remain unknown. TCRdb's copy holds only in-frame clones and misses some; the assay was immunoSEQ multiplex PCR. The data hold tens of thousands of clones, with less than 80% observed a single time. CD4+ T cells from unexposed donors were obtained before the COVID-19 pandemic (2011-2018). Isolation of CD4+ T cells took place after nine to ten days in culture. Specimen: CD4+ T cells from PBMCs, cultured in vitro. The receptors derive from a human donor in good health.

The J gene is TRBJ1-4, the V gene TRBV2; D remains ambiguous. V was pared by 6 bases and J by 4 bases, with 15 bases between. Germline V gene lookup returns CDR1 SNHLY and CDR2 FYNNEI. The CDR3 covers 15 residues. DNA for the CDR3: TGTGCCAGCAGCGAGCAATGGAACGGTAATGAAAAACTGTTTTTT. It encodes CASSEQWNGNEKLFF.

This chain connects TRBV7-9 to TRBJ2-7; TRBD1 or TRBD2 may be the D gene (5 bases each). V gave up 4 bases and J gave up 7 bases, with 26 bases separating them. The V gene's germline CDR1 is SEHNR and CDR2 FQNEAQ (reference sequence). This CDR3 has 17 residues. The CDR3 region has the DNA TGTGCCAGCAGCTCACTGGCCGGCAGGGAGTTCAAGGGGGAGCAGTACTTC. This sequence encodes CASSSLAGREFKGEQYF.

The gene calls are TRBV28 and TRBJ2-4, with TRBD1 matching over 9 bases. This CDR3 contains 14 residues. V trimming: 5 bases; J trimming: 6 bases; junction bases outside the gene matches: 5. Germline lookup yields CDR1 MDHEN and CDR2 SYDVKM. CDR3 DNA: TGTGCCAGCAGTGCCTCGGACAGGGGAAACATTCAGTACTTC. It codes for CASSASDRGNIQYF.

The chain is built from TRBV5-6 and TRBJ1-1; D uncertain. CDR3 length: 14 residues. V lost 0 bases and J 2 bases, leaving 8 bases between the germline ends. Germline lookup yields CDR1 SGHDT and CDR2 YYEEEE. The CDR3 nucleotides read TGTGCCAGCAGCTTGGAGTTGCAAAACACTGAAGCTTTCTTT. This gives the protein CASSLELQNTEAFF.

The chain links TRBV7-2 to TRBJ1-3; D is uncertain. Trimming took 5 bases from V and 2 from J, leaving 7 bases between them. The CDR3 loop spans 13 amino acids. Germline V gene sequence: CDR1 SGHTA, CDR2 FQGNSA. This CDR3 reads CASSPGPGNTIYF. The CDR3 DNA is TGTGCCAGCAGCCCAGGCCCTGGAAACACCATATATTTT. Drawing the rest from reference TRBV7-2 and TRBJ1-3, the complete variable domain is GAGVSQSPSNKVTEKGKDVELRCDPISGHTALYWYRQSLGQGLEFLIYFQGNSAPDKSGLPSDRFSAERTGGSVSTLTIQRTQQEDSAVYLCASSPGPGNTIYFGEGSWLTVV.

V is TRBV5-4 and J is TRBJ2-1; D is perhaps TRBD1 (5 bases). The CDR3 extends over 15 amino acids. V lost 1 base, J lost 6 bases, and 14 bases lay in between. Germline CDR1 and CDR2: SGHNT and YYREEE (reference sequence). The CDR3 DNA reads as TGTGCCAGCAGCTTGAGCAGGGCCCTACCCAATGAGCAGTTCTTC. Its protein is CASSLSRALPNEQFF.

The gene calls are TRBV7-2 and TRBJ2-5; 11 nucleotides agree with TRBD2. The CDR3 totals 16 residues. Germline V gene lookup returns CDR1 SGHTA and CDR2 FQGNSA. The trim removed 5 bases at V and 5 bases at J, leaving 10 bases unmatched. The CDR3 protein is CASSQRLAGLGETQYF. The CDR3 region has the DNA TGTGCCAGCAGCCAGCGACTAGCGGGACTGGGGGAGACCCAGTACTTC. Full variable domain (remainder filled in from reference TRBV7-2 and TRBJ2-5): GAGVSQSPSNKVTEKGKDVELRCDPISGHTALYWYRQSLGQGLEFLIYFQGNSAPDKSGLPSDRFSAERTGGSVSTLTIQRTQQEDSAVYLCASSQRLAGLGETQYFGPGTRLLVL.

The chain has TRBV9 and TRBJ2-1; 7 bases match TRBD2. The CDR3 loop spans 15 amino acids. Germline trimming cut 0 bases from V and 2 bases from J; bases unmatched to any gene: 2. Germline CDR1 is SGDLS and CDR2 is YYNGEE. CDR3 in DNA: TGTGCCAGCAGCGTAGGTGGGGGGGCCTACAATGAGCAGTTCTTC. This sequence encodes CASSVGGGAYNEQFF.

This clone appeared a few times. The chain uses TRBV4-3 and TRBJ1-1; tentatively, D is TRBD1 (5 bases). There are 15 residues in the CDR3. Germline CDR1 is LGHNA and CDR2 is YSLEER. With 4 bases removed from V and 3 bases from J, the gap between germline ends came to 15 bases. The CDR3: CASSPQMGGYTEAFF. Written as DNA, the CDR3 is TGCGCCAGCAGCCCGCAGATGGGGGGGTACACTGAAGCTTTCTTT.

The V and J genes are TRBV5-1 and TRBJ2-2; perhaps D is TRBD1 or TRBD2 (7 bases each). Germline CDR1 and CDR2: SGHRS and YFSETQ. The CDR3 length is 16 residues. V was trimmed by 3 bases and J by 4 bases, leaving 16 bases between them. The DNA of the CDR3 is TGCGCCAGCAGCTCGCTCCAGGGGGGGGGCACCGGGGAGCTGTTTTTT. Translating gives CASSSLQGGGTGELFF. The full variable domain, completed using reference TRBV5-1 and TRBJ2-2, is KAGVTQTPRYLIKTRGQQVTLSCSPISGHRSVSWYQQTPGQGLQFLFEYFSETQRNKGNFPGRFSGRQFSNSRSEMNVSTLELGDSALYLCASSSLQGGGTGELFFGEGSRLTVL.

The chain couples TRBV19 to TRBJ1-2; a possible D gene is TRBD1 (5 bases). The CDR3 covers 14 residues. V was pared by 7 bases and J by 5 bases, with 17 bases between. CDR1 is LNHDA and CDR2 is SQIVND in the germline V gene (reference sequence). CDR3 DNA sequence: TGTGCCAGTACCCCGGGACCAAACACTTATGGCTACACCTTC. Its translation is CASTPGPNTYGYTF. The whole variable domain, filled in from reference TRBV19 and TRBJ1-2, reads DGGITQSPKYLFRKEGQNVTLSCEQNLNHDAMYWYRQDPGQGLRLIYYSQIVNDFQKGDIAEGYSVSREKKESFPLTVTSAQKNPTAFYLCASTPGPNTYGYTFGSGTRLTVV.

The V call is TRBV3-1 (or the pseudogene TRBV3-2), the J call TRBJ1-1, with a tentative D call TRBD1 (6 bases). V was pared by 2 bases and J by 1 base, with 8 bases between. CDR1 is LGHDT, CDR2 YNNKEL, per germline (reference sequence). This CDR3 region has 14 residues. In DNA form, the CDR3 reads TGTGCCAGCAGCCAAATGGACAGGAACACTGAAGCTTTCTTT. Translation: CASSQMDRNTEAFF.

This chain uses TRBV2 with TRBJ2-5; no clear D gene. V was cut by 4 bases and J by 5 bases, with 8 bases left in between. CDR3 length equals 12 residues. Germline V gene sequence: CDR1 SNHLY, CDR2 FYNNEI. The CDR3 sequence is CASSGVGETQYF. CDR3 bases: TGTGCCAGCAGTGGGGTCGGGGAGACCCAGTACTTC. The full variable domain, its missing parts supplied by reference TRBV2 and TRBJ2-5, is EPEVTQTPSHQVTQMGQEVILRCVPISNHLYFYWYRQILGQKVEFLVSFYNNEISEKSEIFDDQFSVERPDGSNFTLKIRSTKLEDSAMYFCASSGVGETQYFGPGTRLLVL.

The CDR3 DNA is TGTGCCAGCAGCGTAGCGGGGCGGGGGGGCCCCGGGGAGCTGTTTTTT. It is translated as CASSVAGRGGPGELFF. The chain combines TRBV9 with TRBJ2-2; 9 bases fit TRBD2. With 0 bases clipped from V and 6 bases from J, the junction kept 6 bases outside the gene matches. The CDR3 covers 16 residues. Germline V CDR1 and CDR2: SGDLS, YYNGEE. Based on the CDR3 plus reference TRBV9 and TRBJ2-2, the full variable domain is DSGVTQTPKHLITATGQRVTLRCSPRSGDLSVYWYQQSLDQGLQFLIQYYNGEERAKGNILERFSAQQFPDLHSELNLSSLELGDSALYFCASSVAGRGGPGELFFGEGSRLTVL.

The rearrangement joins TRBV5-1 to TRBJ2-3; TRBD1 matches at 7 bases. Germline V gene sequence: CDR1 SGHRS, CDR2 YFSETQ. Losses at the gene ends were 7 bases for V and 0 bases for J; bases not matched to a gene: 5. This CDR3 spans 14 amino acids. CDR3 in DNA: TGCGCCAGCGGGGGACAGTCTAGCACAGATACGCAGTATTTT. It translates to CASGGQSSTDTQYF.

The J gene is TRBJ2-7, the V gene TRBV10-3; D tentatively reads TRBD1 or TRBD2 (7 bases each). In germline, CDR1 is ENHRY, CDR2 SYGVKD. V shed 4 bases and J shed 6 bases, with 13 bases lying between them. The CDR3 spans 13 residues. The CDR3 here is CAISGQGGGEQYF. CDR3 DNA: TGTGCCATCAGTGGGCAGGGGGGGGGCGAGCAGTACTTC.